Listed here are 12 T cell receptor beta chains from one sample, sequenced in a study of shared clonotypes between healthy human individuals. Naive CD8 cells lacked CD45RO, underwent positive selection for CCR7 and left out terminally differentiated effector memory CD45RA+ cells. Clones were read by immunoSEQ multiplex PCR, and TCRdb kept only the in-frame ones, dropping some. The sample consists of about 2.1 million clones, about 94% of them appearing once. The sequencing sample was made of naive CD8+ T cells from PBMCs. These receptors were obtained from a young man in good health. Some clones in this sample may be carry-over from other donors' samples.

This chain connects TRBV28 to TRBJ2-7; 8 bases agree with TRBD2. Trimming at V came to 1 base and at J to 3 bases, leaving 5 bases not matched to a gene. Germline CDR1 MDHEN, CDR2 SYDVKM. The CDR3 spans 15 residues. CDR3 in DNA: TGTGCCAGCAGTTTATTAGCGGGGCCGTACTACGAGCAGTACTTC. Translating gives CASSLLAGPYYEQYF.

Concerning this clone itself: At the DNA level, this CDR3 is encoded by other sequences in the same sample as well. This rearrangement joins TRBV27 to TRBJ2-7; 9 bases are a match to TRBD2. The CDR3 has 15 residues. V was clipped by 2 bases and J by 2 bases; unmatched bases: 4. Germline V gives CDR1 MNHEY, CDR2 SMNVEV (reference sequence). The CDR3 loop is CASSLSLAGTYEQYF. CDR3 DNA: TGTGCCAGCAGTTTAAGTCTAGCGGGGACCTACGAGCAGTACTTC.

V and J are TRBV4-3 and TRBJ1-2; D possibly corresponds to TRBD1 (6 bases). Trimming cost V 0 bases and J 4 bases, with 15 bases left between them. This CDR3 comprises 16 residues. Germline loops: CDR1 LGHNA, CDR2 YSLEER. The CDR3 region is CASSQDFQGHPYGYTF. DNA for the CDR3: TGCGCCAGCAGCCAAGATTTCCAGGGACACCCCTATGGCTACACCTTC.

The rearrangement links TRBV7-9 to TRBJ2-7, with D tentatively TRBD1 (5 bases). The ends were cut back, 10 bases at V and 1 base at J, with 14 bases in the middle. The CDR3 has 13 residues. Germline CDR1 and CDR2: SEHNR and FQNEAQ (reference sequence). The CDR3 coding sequence is TGTGCCACCTCGGACATTTTATCCTACGAGCAGTACTTC. Encoded protein: CATSDILSYEQYF.

This chain connects TRBV6-1 to TRBJ1-1; no firm D call. The CDR3 sequence is 10 residues long. Trimming shortened V by 11 bases and J by 0 bases, and 4 bases separated the two germline ends. Germline CDR1 and CDR2: MNHNS and SASEGT. CDR3 loop: CACVNTEAFF. The CDR3 DNA follows: TGTGCCTGTGTGAACACTGAAGCTTTCTTT.

V gene TRBV6-5 combines with J gene TRBJ2-3; no firm D call. Germline assignment: CDR1 MNHEY and CDR2 SVGAGI. The CDR3 runs 14 residues. The V end was cut by 1 base, the J end by 2 bases, with 7 bases between. In DNA form, the CDR3 reads TGTGCCAGCAGTTACTTCACGGACACAGATACGCAGTATTTT. Its translation is CASSYFTDTDTQYF.

V and J are TRBV28 and TRBJ2-3; a weak D match, TRBD2 (5 bases). This CDR3 has 17 amino acids. In germline, CDR1 is MDHEN, CDR2 SYDVKM. The V end lost 4 bases, the J end lost 3 bases, and 20 bases lay between the germline ends. As DNA, the CDR3 is TGTGCCAGCAGTTCCCGGCCGAAGACTTCGGGGACAGATACGCAGTATTTT. It yields the protein CASSSRPKTSGTDTQYF.

The J gene is TRBJ2-3, the V gene TRBV7-8, with TRBD1 as a possible D gene (5 bases). From germline, CDR1 is SGHVS and CDR2 FQNEAQ. V was shortened by 1 base and J by 4 bases, with 24 bases between the two germline ends. CDR3 length equals 19 residues. The CDR3 region is CASSLGGALKGRLADTQYF. The CDR3 nucleotides are TGTGCCAGCAGCTTAGGGGGCGCACTAAAGGGTCGTCTAGCAGATACGCAGTATTTT.

This clone has only a few counts. The genes are TRBV7-6 and TRBJ1-3; D is perhaps TRBD1 (5 bases). The CDR3 extends over 20 amino acids. Germline loops: CDR1 SGHVS, CDR2 FNYEAQ. The V end was cut by 5 bases, the J end by 2 bases, with 28 bases between. CDR3 in amino acids: CASSPKLLGGFRTPGNTIYF. CDR3 sequence (DNA): TGTGCCAGCAGCCCCAAGCTGTTGGGGGGGTTTCGAACGCCTGGAAACACCATATATTTT.

This chain connects TRBV7-9 to TRBJ2-3, with 11 nucleotides matching TRBD2. The length of the CDR3 is 16 residues. Per germline, CDR1 SEHNR and CDR2 FQNEAQ (reference sequence). Germline trimming cut 5 bases from V and 4 bases from J; bases unmatched to any gene: 8. CDR3 residues: CASSVPLAGGADTQYF. The CDR3, as DNA: TGTGCCAGCAGCGTCCCTCTAGCGGGAGGTGCAGATACGCAGTATTTT.

V usage is TRBV6-6 and J usage is TRBJ2-2; D not resolved. Trimming left V 9 bases short and J 7 bases short, with 12 bases between. The V gene's germline CDR1 is MNHNY and CDR2 SVGAGI (reference sequence). CDR3 size: 12 residues. The DNA of the CDR3 is TGTGCCAGTTTTGAGAGTGGCGGGGAGCTGTTTTTT. Its protein is CASFESGGELFF.

The chain combines TRBV5-1 with TRBJ2-7; a possible D gene is TRBD2 (5 bases). The germline V and J ends were trimmed by 4 bases and 4 bases, with 24 bases remaining between them. The CDR3 contains 17 residues. Germline values: CDR1 SGHRS, CDR2 YFSETQ. CDR3 sequence reads: CASSVTSAGVAPYEQYF. The CDR3 DNA follows: TGCGCCAGCAGCGTCACTAGTGCCGGGGTAGCGCCGTACGAGCAGTACTTC. The complete variable domain, with remaining parts taken from reference TRBV5-1 and TRBJ2-7, reads KAGVTQTPRYLIKTRGQQVTLSCSPISGHRSVSWYQQTPGQGLQFLFEYFSETQRNKGNFPGRFSGRQFSNSRSEMNVSTLELGDSALYLCASSVTSAGVAPYEQYFGPGTRLTVT.